The source of this TCR beta chain is a study of molecular identifiers for immune sequencing clone quantification. Study results and caveats: Whereas clones above 20 RNA copies held under 1% of naive-cell molecules, they held over 97% of effector molecules. Shared barcodes on identical TCR molecules could underestimate the sizes of highly expanded clones.

Only a few counts were recorded for this clonotype. Its antigen remains unknown. For bulk TCR libraries, previously described methods and listed TCR primers were used. TCRdb itself ran the PCR reads through MiXCR, one entry per CDR3 protein. Here the sample spans about half a million distinct CDR3 sequences, about 26% being singletons. The CDR3 is made up of 16 amino acids. Germline V gene lookup returns CDR1 LGHNA and CDR2 YSLEER. J lost 4 bases, V lost 0 bases, and 2 bases had no gene match. Libraries used roughly 20,000 to 1,100,000 sorted naive CD8 T cells and 10%, 30% or 50% RNA input. The chain couples TRBV4-3 to TRBJ2-3; TRBD2 matches at 12 bases. The origin of this receptor is a human donor in good health. Some libraries in this study had Jurkat cell RNA spiked in. Sequenced: naive CD8+ T cells from blood, with Jurkat cell RNA spiked in. The subset is: FACS-sorted CD8+CD4-CCR7+CD45RA+ naive T cells. The CDR3 spells CASSQDLAGGSDTQYF. CDR3 coding DNA: TGCGCCAGCAGCCAAGACCTAGCGGGGGGGTCAGATACGCAGTATTTT.